What follows describes a single TCR beta chain. Antigen unknown. Only one heparinised blood draw was taken per donor, and its volume averaged around 100 mL. Investigators reverse transcribed all isolated RNA, so they sequenced expressed TCRB transcripts. Libraries were prepared by immunoSEQ multiplex PCR; TCRdb keeps only in-frame clonotypes and omits some of them. The table includes 350,000 to 400,000 clones, around an eighth detected once. The data are from a study of beta chain features in type 1 diabetes. Study outcomes and limitations: Unsettled here was the matter of whether HLA type influences TCRB rearrangement. Moderate yet significant TCRB CDR3 shortening was seen in Type 1 diabetes patients in all four CD4+ subsets. Patients with type 1 diabetes showed fewer VDJ junction insertions and more deletions.

V was clipped by 6 bases and J by 6 bases, with 11 bases between them. From germline, CDR1 is DFQATT and CDR2 SNEGSKA (reference sequence). CDR3 length: 11 residues. The clonotype was recovered from a woman in her late teens or twenties with type 1 diabetes. Source material: naive CD4+ T cells from blood. This rearrangement joins TRBV20-1 to TRBJ1-1; no reliable D call. The CDR3 sequence: CSANAVPEAFF. CDR3 coding DNA: TGCAGTGCCAACGCGGTCCCTGAAGCTTTCTTT.